This T cell receptor (beta chain) was sequenced during a study of shared clonotypes between healthy human individuals. Study summary: Donor ages ranged 18 to 49 years: a couple of women, a few men.

Using immunoSEQ multiplex PCR, the repertoire was profiled, and TCRdb retains in-frame clones only, with some absent. The sample lists fewer than 1.6 million clones, approximately 98.5% occurring once. V lost 10 bases, J lost 16 bases, and 17 bases stayed unmatched. The CDR3 is 13 residues long. Germline assignment: CDR1 MDHEN and CDR2 SYDVKM. Sequencing input: naive CD4+ T cells sorted from blood. Subset denoted: CD45RA+ positively selected. V and J are TRBV28 and TRBJ2-1; 9 bases agree with TRBD2. The receptor was derived from a young man in good health. CDR3 DNA sequence: TGTGCCACTTCCCCCGGGGCTAGCGGGAATGAATTCTTC. It yields the protein CATSPGASGNEFF.